The entry below gives a single T cell receptor beta chain sequence along with its context. Its antigen is unknown. No much larger clone is present one base from it, and per-base qualities are unavailable. This specimen comes from a study of neoadjuvant anti-PD-1 for oral cavity cancer (dated by TCRdb to the early 2020s). With respect to the entire study: Before undergoing curative-intent surgical resection, most patients got three to four biweekly nivolumab doses at 3 mg/kg. Patients who did not progress were given a fourth nivolumab dose at about day 43 and had definitive surgical resection on days 50-56. Under RECIST 1.1, a patient counted as a responder if showing complete response, partial response or stable disease, and as a non-responder if showing progression. The parent correlative cohort included about a dozen patients, with a roughly 35% response rate. Results and caveats for the whole study, not just this receptor: TCR analyses included only a few patients per response group, and the authors called for larger cohorts for validation. After neoadjuvant nivolumab, T cell clonality (Gini index) in PBMCs was significantly higher in non-responders than in responders. Higher pretreatment blood TCRbeta clonality and lower post-treatment tumor TCRbeta clonality were correlated with higher pretreatment blood Treg/Th17 ratios.

What the time point label conveys for this sample: after neoadjuvant nivolumab, at surgical resection. Patients were newly diagnosed with stage II-IVA oral cavity squamous cell carcinoma and had received no prior systemic or radiation treatment. The cohort was composed of patients with HPV-negative, locally advanced oral cavity squamous cell carcinoma. Peripheral blood mononuclear cells were analyzed directly, without maintenance or expansion in culture. Samples were obtained from a longitudinal correlative study of a single-arm phase II trial of neoadjuvant nivolumab in oral cavity squamous cell carcinoma. Subject-matched pre- and post-treatment PBMCs and tumors from three responders and three non-responders were subjected to genomic DNA-based TCRbeta sequencing. Peripheral blood mononuclear cells were collected before nivolumab treatment and again after treatment, at the time of surgery. The Maxwell RSC DNA from Cells kit was used to extract genomic DNA from PBMCs.

Trimmed from V: 3 bases; trimmed from J: 3 bases; junction bases lacking a gene match: 12. CDR1 and CDR2 were assigned from the germline V gene as SGHDT and YYEEEE. Including cysteine and phenylalanine, the CDR3 has 18 amino acids. Only CDR3 DNA remains: 54 bases, in frame from the first base. For deep sequencing of PBMC libraries, mostly 450 to 500 ng of input genomic DNA was used, and six replicates were run per sample. TCRbeta libraries were prepared with the immunoSEQ hsTCRbeta kit according to the manufacturer's instructions. Sequencing of the completed libraries took place using an Illumina NovaSeq 6000 S4 flow cell after they had been pooled to approximately 3 nM. The published analysis was carried out like this. The immunoSEQ Analyzer handled quality control and preprocessing of the raw data. The analysis was limited to productive rearrangements, and each clonotype was defined by a unique CDR3 amino acid sequence. Using the R package tcR, the researchers computed the Gini-Simpson index as their estimate of repertoire clonality. Student's t test was used to compare Gini indices, and Pearson correlation was used to assess associations with tumor size change. Held by TCRdb, this immuneACCESS table contains in-frame sequences only and omits some clones. Under half of the omission traces to an unresolved V gene where checked; the cause of the rest is unknown. V and J calls and clone size are those listed in that table; D and trimming were worked out from the DNA. For this sample there are thousands of clones; 75% to 85% appear just once. The biggest ten clones account for approximately 4% of the sample.

The material was PBMCs, obtained after nivolumab (anti-PD-1) treatment. The rearranged segments are TRBV5-6 and TRBJ2-1, with TRBD1 identical over 10 junction bases. The clonotype originates from a person between 35 and 79 years old with oral cavity squamous cell carcinoma. The CDR3 region reads CASSSNRGDRGLYNEQFF. The DNA sequence is given as TGTGCCAGCAGCTCAAATAGGGGAGACAGGGGGCTCTACAATGAGCAGTTCTTC. The full variable domain, with segments outside the CDR3 supplied by the reference TRBV5-6 and TRBJ2-1 proteins, appears as DAGVTQSPTHLIKTRGQQVTLRCSPKSGHDTVSWYQQALGQGPQFIFQYYEEEERQRGNFPDRFSGHQFPNYSSELNVNALLLGDSALYLCASSSNRGDRGLYNEQFFGPGTRLTVL.